This TCR beta chain was captured by sequencing in a study of cytomegalovirus exposure and HLA in healthy donors. Study-level findings and limits: In an earlier analysis, productive rearrangement rates for most beta V segments clustered near 87% or 30%.

Germline CDR1 is SNHLY and CDR2 is FYNNEI. The CDR3 sequence is 16 residues long. V lost 6 bases and J 2 bases, leaving 14 bases between the germline ends. On this clone: What it recognizes is unknown.

Both 60 Vbeta primers and 13 Jbeta primers went into the PCR. Only in-frame clones appear in the TCRdb table, and some are missing; sequencing was by immunoSEQ multiplex PCR. The sample has roughly 110,000 clones, around 61% seen once; the top ten hold 2.2%. The material sequenced was PBMCs. The sequence derives from a woman in her twenties or thirties in good health and CMV-seronegative. The V call is TRBV2, the J call TRBJ2-6; possible D gene TRBD1, 5 bases. CDR3 DNA: TGTGCCAGCAGGGACCTTACAGGAACTGGGGCCAACGTCCTGACTTTC. This translates into CASRDLTGTGANVLTF. Filled out from reference TRBV2 and TRBJ2-6, the complete variable domain reads EPEVTQTPSHQVTQMGQEVILRCVPISNHLYFYWYRQILGQKVEFLVSFYNNEISEKSEIFDDQFSVERPDGSNFTLKIRSTKLEDSAMYFCASRDLTGTGANVLTFGAGSRLTVL.